The clone carrying this T cell receptor beta chain was seen only a few times. Its antigen is undetermined. The sample is drawn from a study of cytomegalovirus exposure and HLA in healthy donors. Regarding the study as a whole: Later analysis identified several of the most significant clusters that appeared linked to common viral pathogens.

The PCR ran on 60 Vbeta and 13 Jbeta primers. How the authors handled the data: The count from a later analysis was some 76 million unique TCR beta chains, some 12 million of them shared. Clones were sequenced by immunoSEQ multiplex PCR, and TCRdb holds only the in-frame ones, with some missing. V and J calls and clone size are as listed in that table; D and trimming were resolved from the DNA. The sample gives some 150,000 clones, about 71% of which show up once; over 2.5% is in the top ten. V shed 6 bases and J 7 bases; nucleotides not matched to a gene: 11. The CDR3 sequence is 14 residues long. CDR1 and CDR2 (germline): SNHLY, FYNNEI.

V usage is TRBV2 and J usage is TRBJ2-7, with 8 positions matching TRBD2. Input material: PBMCs. This TCR derives from a woman in her thirties in good health and CMV-seronegative. The CDR3 loop is CASRTWREAVEQYF. Written as DNA, the CDR3 is TGTGCCAGCAGAACCTGGCGGGAGGCCGTGGAGCAGTACTTC.